This TCR beta chain comes out of a study of T-cell memory formation after mild COVID-19. Study outcomes and limitations: Later expanders leaned toward CD4+, whereas clones contracting from day 15 to 85 were balanced CD4/CD8.

This CDR3 comprises 14 residues. J was trimmed by 6 bases and V by 9 bases; bases with no gene match: 10. The germline CDR1 and CDR2 sequences are MNHEY and SVGAGI. TCRdb analysed the 5' RACE reads with MiXCR anew, one entry per CDR3 protein. Of 450,000 or so distinct CDR3 sequences in the sample, approximately 23% were seen once. Concerning this clonotype itself: Its matching antigen is unknown.

The chain joins TRBV6-5 to TRBJ2-1; 8 bases agree with TRBD2. The receptor comes from an adult woman who had mild COVID-19 (a few samples of this study predate the infection). Cell type and time point are not known. Sequenced input: PBMCs or a T cell subset sorted from them (not recorded which). The CDR3 DNA is TGTGCCAGTATGCCGGGGGGGCCCCGCAATGAGCAGTTCTTC. This sequence encodes CASMPGGPRNEQFF.